This T cell receptor beta chain was obtained from a study of T cells after yellow fever vaccination. The CDR3 is 15 residues long. V gave up 7 bases and J gave up 2 bases, with 15 bases separating them. Germline CDR1 and CDR2: LNHDA and SQIVND (reference sequence). TCRdb ran MiXCR on the 5' RACE reads and lists one entry per CDR3 protein. Altogether roughly 500,000 distinct CDR3 sequences are present, 15% to 20% being singletons, with the ten largest covering approximately 15%. General study results and limits: It was the secondary response that reached its peak faster, day 5 versus 15, but it was weaker. Re-detected after boosting: most primary clones, 96% of CD4 and about 89% of CD8.

Regarding this clonotype: Its antigen is unidentified.

This receptor was obtained from a man between 25 and 39 years old who received the YFV17D yellow fever vaccine. The sequencing used PBMCs, collected 15 days after the yellow fever booster vaccination. The rearrangement links TRBV19 to TRBJ1-5; D unclear. CDR3 DNA sequence: TGTGCCAGTACTCAGGTTGGCTCGGGCAATCAGCCCCAGCATTTT. As protein: CASTQVGSGNQPQHF.